This is a list of T cell receptor beta chains from one sample in a study of blood T cell repertoires in COVID-19. The data were produced by immunoSEQ multiplex PCR, yet TCRdb's version contains in-frame clones alone and is incomplete. This table holds 80,000 or so clones, over 75% found once. The sequencing sample was made of peripheral blood. The origin of the receptors is a human donor in a cohort sampled during active COVID-19. Each CDR3 is given with its conserved first and last residue. A D gene is named only where the DNA matches it firmly. Some rows mark clone size as missing; the rest say once, few, many or name a class of expanded clone.

clone size: NA
D gene: TRBD2
V gene: TRBV5-4
J gene: TRBJ2-5
CDR3 DNA: TGTGCCAGCAGCATCGGACTAGCGGGAGGGCAAGAGACCCAGTACTTC
CDR3 protein: CASSIGLAGGQETQYF

clone size: NA
D gene: NA
V gene: TRBV4-2
J gene: TRBJ2-1
CDR3 DNA: TGTGCCAGCAGCGCCGGGGGGCCGGGGAATGAGCAGTTCTTC
CDR3 protein: CASSAGGPGNEQFF

clone size: NA
D gene: TRBD1
V gene: TRBV6-6
J gene: TRBJ1-5
CDR3 DNA: TGTGCCAGCAGTTTACTAACCGGGACAGGGCATCAGCCCCAGCATTTT
CDR3 protein: CASSLLTGTGHQPQHF

clone size: NA
D gene: TRBD1
V gene: TRBV28
J gene: TRBJ1-2
CDR3 DNA: TGTGCGTATAGGACAGGGTCTGGCTACACCTTC
CDR3 protein: CAYRTGSGYTF

clone size: NA
D gene: TRBD2
V gene: TRBV4-1
J gene: TRBJ2-3
CDR3 DNA: TGCGCCAGCAGCCAAGATAGGACTAGCGGAGGGGGTACGCAGTATTTT
CDR3 protein: CASSQDRTSGGGTQYF

clone size: once
D gene: NA
V gene: TRBV6-5
J gene: TRBJ2-3
CDR3 DNA: TGTGCCAGCAGTTACCCGGGTCTCACAGATACGCAGTATTTT
CDR3 protein: CASSYPGLTDTQYF

clone size: NA
D gene: TRBD2
V gene: TRBV18
J gene: TRBJ2-1
CDR3 DNA: TGTGCCAGCTCACCAGGGAGCGGGGGGGATGAGCAGTTCTTC
CDR3 protein: CASSPGSGGDEQFF

clone size: NA
D gene: NA
V gene: TRBV28
J gene: TRBJ2-3
CDR3 DNA: TGTGCCAGCAGTTTATTGGGCCCCGACACAGATACGCAGTATTTT
CDR3 protein: CASSLLGPDTDTQYF

clone size: NA
D gene: NA
V gene: TRBV3-1/TRBV3-2
J gene: TRBJ2-3
CDR3 DNA: TGTGCCAGCAGCCCCTTCGCGGCGGGGGCTACGGGAGATACGCAGTATTTT
CDR3 protein: CASSPFAAGATGDTQYF

clone size: NA
D gene: TRBD2
V gene: TRBV3-1/TRBV3-2
J gene: TRBJ2-5
CDR3 DNA: TGTGCCAGCAGCCAATACGGCCTAGCGGGGGGGGAGACCCAGTACTTC
CDR3 protein: CASSQYGLAGGETQYF

clone size: NA
D gene: NA
V gene: TRBV6-5
J gene: TRBJ2-4
CDR3 DNA: TGTGCCAGCAGTTTGGCCGCCTCAGGAGGGCAAAACATTCAGTACTTC
CDR3 protein: CASSLAASGGQNIQYF

clone size: NA
D gene: TRBD1
V gene: TRBV5-4
J gene: TRBJ2-2
CDR3 DNA: TGTGCCAGCAGCCTAACCGGGACAGGGAACACCGGGGAGCTGTTTTTT
CDR3 protein: CASSLTGTGNTGELFF

clone size: NA
D gene: NA
V gene: TRBV6-2/TRBV6-3
J gene: TRBJ1-5
CDR3 DNA: TGTGCCAGCAGTTACTCAGGGCAGGGTTCCTACGATCAGCCCCAGCATTTT
CDR3 protein: CASSYSGQGSYDQPQHF

clone size: once
D gene: TRBD2
V gene: TRBV4-2
J gene: TRBJ2-1
CDR3 DNA: TGTGCCAGCAGCCAAGAGGCTAGCGGGGGAAATGAGCAGTTCTTC
CDR3 protein: CASSQEASGGNEQFF

clone size: NA
D gene: TRBD1
V gene: TRBV6-2/TRBV6-3
J gene: TRBJ2-1
CDR3 DNA: TGTGCCAGCAGTTACGGACAGGGTGGTAATGAGCAGTTCTTC
CDR3 protein: CASSYGQGGNEQFF

clone size: NA
D gene: NA
V gene: TRBV28
J gene: TRBJ2-7
CDR3 DNA: TGTGCCAGCAGCCCCCCGCAGGCGGACTTCCAGTACTTC
CDR3 protein: CASSPPQADFQYF

clone size: once
D gene: NA
V gene: TRBV5-1
J gene: TRBJ2-3
CDR3 DNA: TGCGCCAGCAGCTTGGATCTACCCCGCACAGATACGCAGTATTTT
CDR3 protein: CASSLDLPRTDTQYF

clone size: NA
D gene: NA
V gene: TRBV6-5
J gene: TRBJ2-1
CDR3 DNA: TGTGCCAGCAGTTACAGGCAGGGGGGTCCCAATGAGCAGTTCTTC
CDR3 protein: CASSYRQGGPNEQFF

clone size: many
D gene: NA
V gene: TRBV14
J gene: TRBJ1-2
CDR3 DNA: TGTGCCAGCAGCCAAGAATCGAGACCGGGAGAGGGCTACACCTTC
CDR3 protein: CASSQESRPGEGYTF

clone size: NA
D gene: TRBD1
V gene: TRBV7-9
J gene: TRBJ1-4
CDR3 DNA: TGTGCCAGCAGCGCAACGCAGGGGGAAGGTGAAAAACTGTTTTTT
CDR3 protein: CASSATQGEGEKLFF

clone size: NA
D gene: NA
V gene: TRBV2
J gene: TRBJ2-2
CDR3 DNA: TGTGCCAGCACTACAGGGATGAACACCGGGGAGCTGTTTTTT
CDR3 protein: CASTTGMNTGELFF

clone size: NA
D gene: NA
V gene: TRBV30
J gene: TRBJ1-6
CDR3 DNA: TGTGCCTGGAGTGTGGGGGGGGGCAAAAATTCACCCCTCCACTTT
CDR3 protein: CAWSVGGGKNSPLHF

clone size: NA
D gene: NA
V gene: TRBV19
J gene: TRBJ2-1
CDR3 DNA: TGTGCCAGTAGCCGAGACTCCTTCTACAATGAGCAGTTCTTC
CDR3 protein: CASSRDSFYNEQFF

clone size: few
D gene: NA
V gene: TRBV28
J gene: TRBJ1-1
CDR3 DNA: TGTGCCAGCAGTTTGTCACAGGGTGAAGCTTTCTTT
CDR3 protein: CASSLSQGEAFF

clone size: NA
D gene: NA
V gene: TRBV6-5
J gene: TRBJ2-5
CDR3 DNA: TGTGCCAGCAGAAGGACAAGGAACCAAGAGACCCAGTACTTC
CDR3 protein: CASRRTRNQETQYF

clone size: NA
D gene: NA
V gene: TRBV3-1/TRBV3-2
J gene: TRBJ1-1
CDR3 DNA: TGTGCCAGCAGCCAAGGGCCAGGGGCTGAAGCTTTCTTT
CDR3 protein: CASSQGPGAEAFF

clone size: NA
D gene: NA
V gene: TRBV28
J gene: TRBJ2-3
CDR3 DNA: TGTGCCAGCAGTTTCAGGGCCCCCACAGATACGCAGTATTTT
CDR3 protein: CASSFRAPTDTQYF

clone size: NA
D gene: NA
V gene: TRBV5-1
J gene: TRBJ1-1
CDR3 DNA: TGCGCCAGCAGCGCCACAGGAACCACCTACACTGAAGCTTTCTTT
CDR3 protein: CASSATGTTYTEAFF

clone size: few
D gene: NA
V gene: TRBV7-9
J gene: TRBJ1-1
CDR3 DNA: TGTGCCAGCAGCTTAGACCTCTTACAGGGAGCATTAACTTTCTTT
CDR3 protein: CASSLDLLQGALTFF

clone size: NA
D gene: NA
V gene: TRBV29-1
J gene: TRBJ2-3
CDR3 DNA: TGCAGCGTTGAAGGTATAACAGGGACCCCTCGAACAGATACGCAGTATTTT
CDR3 protein: CSVEGITGTPRTDTQYF

clone size: NA
D gene: NA
V gene: TRBV3-1/TRBV3-2
J gene: TRBJ2-1
CDR3 DNA: TGTGCCAGCAGCCAAGAGAGGGTTAGCGGTCTGTTCTTC
CDR3 protein: CASSQERVSGLFF

clone size: NA
D gene: TRBD1
V gene: TRBV25-1
J gene: TRBJ1-1
CDR3 DNA: TGTGCCAGCAGCACATACCAGGGGGCGAACACTGAAGCTTTCTTT
CDR3 protein: CASSTYQGANTEAFF

clone size: NA
D gene: TRBD2
V gene: TRBV5-1
J gene: TRBJ2-5
CDR3 DNA: TGCGCCAGCAGCTTGGGGAGGGCTTGGCTAGCGGGCGGTATGGAGACCCAGTACTTC
CDR3 protein: CASSLGRAWLAGGMETQYF

clone size: NA
D gene: NA
V gene: TRBV7-2
J gene: TRBJ1-1
CDR3 DNA: TGTGCCAGCAGCCCCGGGGGGGTGGGGGGCCGGACTGAAGCTTTCTTT
CDR3 protein: CASSPGGVGGRTEAFF

clone size: once
D gene: TRBD2
V gene: TRBV12-5
J gene: TRBJ2-3
CDR3 DNA: TGTGCTAGTGGCCCTAGCGGGAGCACAGATACGCAGTATTTT
CDR3 protein: CASGPSGSTDTQYF

clone size: NA
D gene: NA
V gene: TRBV7-9
J gene: TRBJ1-5
CDR3 DNA: TGTGCCAGCAGCTTAGACGGTCGGAATCAGCCCCAGCATTTT
CDR3 protein: CASSLDGRNQPQHF

clone size: NA
D gene: TRBD2
V gene: TRBV3-1/TRBV3-2
J gene: TRBJ2-4
CDR3 DNA: TGTGCCAGCAGCCAGGCTAGCGGGGGGGCTCGGAACATTCAGTACTTC
CDR3 protein: CASSQASGGARNIQYF

clone size: NA
D gene: TRBD2
V gene: TRBV6-4
J gene: TRBJ2-7
CDR3 DNA: TGTGCCAGCAGTGCTAGCGGGAGGGGATACGAGCAGTACTTC
CDR3 protein: CASSASGRGYEQYF

clone size: NA
D gene: TRBD2
V gene: TRBV6-4
J gene: TRBJ2-1
CDR3 DNA: TGTGCCAGCAGCATAAGCCCCGGGGGACTAGCGTTTTACAATGAGCAGTTCTTC
CDR3 protein: CASSISPGGLAFYNEQFF

clone size: NA
D gene: TRBD1
V gene: TRBV5-1
J gene: TRBJ2-1
CDR3 DNA: TGCGCCAGCAGCTTGGGGGACAGGGCCTACAATGAGCAGTTCTTC
CDR3 protein: CASSLGDRAYNEQFF

clone size: NA
D gene: TRBD1
V gene: TRBV18
J gene: TRBJ1-6
CDR3 DNA: TGTGCCAGCTCACCACGGGACAGAGATAATTCACCCCTCCACTTT
CDR3 protein: CASSPRDRDNSPLHF

clone size: few
D gene: TRBD1
V gene: TRBV28
J gene: TRBJ1-5
CDR3 DNA: TGTGCCAGCAGTTTCCGATCTACTACAGGGGGCGGAGGGTCCCAGCATTTT
CDR3 protein: CASSFRSTTGGGGSQHF

clone size: once
D gene: TRBD1
V gene: TRBV6-5
J gene: TRBJ2-7
CDR3 DNA: TGTGCCAGCAGGGGGGACAGGGGACGCTACGAGCAGTACTTC
CDR3 protein: CASRGDRGRYEQYF

clone size: NA
D gene: NA
V gene: TRBV5-1
J gene: TRBJ2-3
CDR3 DNA: TGCGCCAGCAGCTACCCAGGGACTGATACGCAGTATTTT
CDR3 protein: CASSYPGTDTQYF

clone size: NA
D gene: NA
V gene: TRBV5-1
J gene: TRBJ2-3
CDR3 DNA: TGCGCCAGCAGCATTGGACAGAGCACAGATACGCAGTATTTT
CDR3 protein: CASSIGQSTDTQYF

clone size: once
D gene: NA
V gene: TRBV3-1/TRBV3-2
J gene: TRBJ1-5
CDR3 DNA: TGTGCCAGCAGCCAGGGGAGGACTCAGCCCCAGCATTTT
CDR3 protein: CASSQGRTQPQHF

clone size: NA
D gene: NA
V gene: TRBV18
J gene: TRBJ2-2
CDR3 DNA: TGTGCCAGCTCTCAACTTCAGGGCTCCGGGGAGCTGTTTTTT
CDR3 protein: CASSQLQGSGELFF

clone size: NA
D gene: NA
V gene: TRBV6-5
J gene: TRBJ2-5
CDR3 DNA: TGTGCCAGCAGACCGACAGGGAGGGAGACCCAGTACTTC
CDR3 protein: CASRPTGRETQYF